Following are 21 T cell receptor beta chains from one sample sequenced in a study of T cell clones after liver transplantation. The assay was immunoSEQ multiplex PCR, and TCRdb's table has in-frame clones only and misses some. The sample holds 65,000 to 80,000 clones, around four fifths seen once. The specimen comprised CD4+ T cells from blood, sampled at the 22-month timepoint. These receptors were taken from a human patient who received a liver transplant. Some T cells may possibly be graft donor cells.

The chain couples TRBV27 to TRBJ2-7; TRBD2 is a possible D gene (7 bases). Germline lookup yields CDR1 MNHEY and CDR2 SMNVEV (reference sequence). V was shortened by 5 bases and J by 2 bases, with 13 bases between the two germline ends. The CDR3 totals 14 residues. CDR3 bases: TGTGCCAGCAGTCGCCGAGGGGGGGCCTACGAGCAGTACTTC. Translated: CASSRRGGAYEQYF.

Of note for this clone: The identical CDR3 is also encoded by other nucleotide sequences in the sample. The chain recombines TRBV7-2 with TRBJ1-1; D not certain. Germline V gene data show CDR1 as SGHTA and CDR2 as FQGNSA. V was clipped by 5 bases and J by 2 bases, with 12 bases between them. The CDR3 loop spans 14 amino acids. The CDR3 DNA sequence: TGTGCCAGCAGCCCGCGGACGCTTAACACTGAAGCTTTCTTT. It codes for CASSPRTLNTEAFF.

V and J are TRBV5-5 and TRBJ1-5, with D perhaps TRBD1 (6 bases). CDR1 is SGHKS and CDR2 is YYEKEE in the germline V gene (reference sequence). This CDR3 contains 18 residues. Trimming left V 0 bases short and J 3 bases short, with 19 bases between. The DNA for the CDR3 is TGTGCCAGCAGCTTGGAATTCAGGGGCGCGGGTCCCAATCAGCCCCAGCATTTT. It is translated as CASSLEFRGAGPNQPQHF.

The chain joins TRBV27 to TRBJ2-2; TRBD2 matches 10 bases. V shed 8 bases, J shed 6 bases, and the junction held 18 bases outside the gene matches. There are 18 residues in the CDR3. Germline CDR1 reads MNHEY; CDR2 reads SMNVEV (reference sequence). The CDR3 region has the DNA TGTGCCAGCCGTCCGGGACAGCCACCGGGACTAGCGTCCGGGGAGCTGTTTTTT. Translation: CASRPGQPPGLASGELFF.

DNA of the CDR3: TGTGCCAGTAGGGTGAGGTTTGGTGAGAATGAAAAACTGTTTTTT. It specifies CASRVRFGENEKLFF. This chain uses TRBV19 with TRBJ1-4; D is unclear. Between the trimmed V and J ends, which lost 6 bases and 5 bases, there was a span of 16 bases. The CDR3 loop spans 15 amino acids. Germline assignment: CDR1 LNHDA and CDR2 SQIVND (reference sequence).

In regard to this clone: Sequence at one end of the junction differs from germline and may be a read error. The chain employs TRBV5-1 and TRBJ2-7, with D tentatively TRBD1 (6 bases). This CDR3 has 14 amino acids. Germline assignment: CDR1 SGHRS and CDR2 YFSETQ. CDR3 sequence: CASSNPEATGTTRF. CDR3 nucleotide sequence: TGCGCCAGCAGCAACCCGGAAGCGACAGGCACTACCAGATTC.

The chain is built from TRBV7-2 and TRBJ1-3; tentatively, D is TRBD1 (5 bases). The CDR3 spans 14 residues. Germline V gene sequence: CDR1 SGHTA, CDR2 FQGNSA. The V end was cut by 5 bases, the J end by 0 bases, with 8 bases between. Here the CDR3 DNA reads TGTGCCAGCAGCACCAGGGTCTCTGGAAACACCATATATTTT. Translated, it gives CASSTRVSGNTIYF.

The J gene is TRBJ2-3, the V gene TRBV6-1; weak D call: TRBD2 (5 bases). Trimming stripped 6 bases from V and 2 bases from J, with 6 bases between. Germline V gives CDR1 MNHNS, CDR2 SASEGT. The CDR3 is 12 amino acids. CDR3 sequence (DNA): TGTGCCAGCAGCGACTACACAGATACGCAGTATTTT. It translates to CASSDYTDTQYF.

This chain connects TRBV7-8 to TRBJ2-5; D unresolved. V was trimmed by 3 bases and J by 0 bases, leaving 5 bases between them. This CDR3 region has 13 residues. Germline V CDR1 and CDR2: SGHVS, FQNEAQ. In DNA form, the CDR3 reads TGTGCCAGCAGCTTCGCCAACCAAGAGACCCAGTACTTC. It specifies CASSFANQETQYF. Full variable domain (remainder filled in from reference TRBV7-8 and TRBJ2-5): GAGVSQSPRYKVAKRGQDVALRCDPISGHVSLFWYQQALGQGPEFLTYFQNEAQLDKSGLPSDRFFAERPEGSVSTLKIQRTQQEDSAVYLCASSFANQETQYFGPGTRLLVL.

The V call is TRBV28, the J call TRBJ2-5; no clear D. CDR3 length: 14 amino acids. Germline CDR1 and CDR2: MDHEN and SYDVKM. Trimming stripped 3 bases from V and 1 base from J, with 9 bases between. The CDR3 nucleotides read TGTGCCAGCAGTTTGCACCCACCCCAAGAGACCCAGTACTTC. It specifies CASSLHPPQETQYF.

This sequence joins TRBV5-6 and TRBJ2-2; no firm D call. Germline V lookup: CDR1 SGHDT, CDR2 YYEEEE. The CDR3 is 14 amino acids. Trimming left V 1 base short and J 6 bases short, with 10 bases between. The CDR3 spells CASSLFTVPGELFF. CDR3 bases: TGTGCCAGCAGCTTGTTTACCGTTCCCGGGGAGCTGTTTTTT.

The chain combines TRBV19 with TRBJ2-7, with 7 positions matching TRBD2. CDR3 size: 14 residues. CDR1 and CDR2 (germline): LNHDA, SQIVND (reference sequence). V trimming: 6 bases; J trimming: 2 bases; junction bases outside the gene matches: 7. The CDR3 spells CASRGGFLTYEQYF. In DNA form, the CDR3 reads TGTGCCAGTAGGGGGGGGTTTTTGACCTACGAGCAGTACTTC.

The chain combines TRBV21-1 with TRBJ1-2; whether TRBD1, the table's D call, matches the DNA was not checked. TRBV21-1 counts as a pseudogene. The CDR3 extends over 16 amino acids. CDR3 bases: TGTGCCAGCAGCAACCCTCGGACAGGGTGGCCTTATGGCTACACCTTC. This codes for CASSNPRTGWPYGYTF.

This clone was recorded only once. The CDR3 reads CASSGDKPPYEQYF. CDR3 bases: TGTGCCAGCAGTGGAGACAAGCCTCCCTACGAGCAGTACTTC. The V call is TRBV6-5, the J call TRBJ2-7; no reliable D call. CDR3 length: 14 amino acids. Germline CDR1 and CDR2: MNHEY and SVGAGI. V gave up 5 bases and J gave up 2 bases, with 13 bases separating them.

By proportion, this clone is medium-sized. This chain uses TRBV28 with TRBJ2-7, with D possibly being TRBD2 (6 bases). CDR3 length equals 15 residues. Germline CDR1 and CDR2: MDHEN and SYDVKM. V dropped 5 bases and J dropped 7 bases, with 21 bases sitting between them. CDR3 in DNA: TGTGCCAGCAGTGACCCAGGGAACAGTGCGGGGGAGCAGTACTTC. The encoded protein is CASSDPGNSAGEQYF.

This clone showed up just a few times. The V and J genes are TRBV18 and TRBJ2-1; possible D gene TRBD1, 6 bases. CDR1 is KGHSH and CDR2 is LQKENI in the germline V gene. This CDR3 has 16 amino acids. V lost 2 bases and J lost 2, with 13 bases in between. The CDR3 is CASSPLQGGAYNEQFF. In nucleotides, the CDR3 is TGTGCCAGCTCACCATTACAGGGTGGAGCCTACAATGAGCAGTTCTTC.

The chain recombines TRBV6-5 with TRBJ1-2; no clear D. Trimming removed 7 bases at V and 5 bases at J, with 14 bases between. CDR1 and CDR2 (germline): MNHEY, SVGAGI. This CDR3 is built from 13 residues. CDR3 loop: CASTTPGRYGYTF. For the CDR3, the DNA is TGTGCCAGCACCACCCCGGGGAGGTATGGCTACACCTTC.

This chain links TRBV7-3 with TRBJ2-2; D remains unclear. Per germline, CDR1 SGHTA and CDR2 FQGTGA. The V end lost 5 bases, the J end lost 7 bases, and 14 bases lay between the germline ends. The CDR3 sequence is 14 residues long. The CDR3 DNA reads TGTGCCAGCAGCCCGCGATCGGATAGCGGGGAGCTGTTTTTT. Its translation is CASSPRSDSGELFF.

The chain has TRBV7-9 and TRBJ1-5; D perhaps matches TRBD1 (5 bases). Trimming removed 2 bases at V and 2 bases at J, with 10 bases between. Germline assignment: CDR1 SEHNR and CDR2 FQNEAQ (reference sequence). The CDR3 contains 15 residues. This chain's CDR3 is CASSLSGGGNQPQHF. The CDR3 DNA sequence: TGTGCCAGCAGCTTATCGGGGGGAGGCAATCAGCCCCAGCATTTT.

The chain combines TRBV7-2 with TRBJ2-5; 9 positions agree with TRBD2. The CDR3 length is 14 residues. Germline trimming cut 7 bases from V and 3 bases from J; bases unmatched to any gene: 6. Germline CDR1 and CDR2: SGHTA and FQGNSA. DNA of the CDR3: TGTGCCAGCACCTCGGGCGGGGGGGAAGAGACCCAGTACTTC. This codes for CASTSGGGEETQYF.

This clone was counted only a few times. CDR3 in DNA: TGTGCCAGCAGCCAATCGTCGGGAGGGGGAGAGACCCAGTACTTC. Amino acids: CASSQSSGGGETQYF. The chain employs TRBV16 and TRBJ2-5; the match to TRBD2 covers 8 bases. J lost 4 bases, V lost 0 bases, and 4 bases had no gene match. Germline CDR1 KGHSY, CDR2 FQNENV. The CDR3 has 15 amino acids.